The 5 T cell receptor beta chains listed next were all sequenced from one sample in a study of regulatory T cells in long-lasting Graves disease. To make TCR beta libraries, researchers used iRepertoire HTBI primers and Arm-PCR of CDR3 regions. TCRdb processed the multiplex PCR reads anew with MiXCR; each CDR3 protein has one entry. The sample has a few hundred thousand distinct CDR3 sequences, about a quarter seen once. Noted time point: persistent/refractory GD, antithyroid drugs over 5 years with positive TRAb. The TCR library used RNA extracted from PBMCs. Sequencing used peripheral blood mononuclear cells (PBMCs), obtained when the disease was refractory, from a patient treated with antithyroid drugs. These receptor sequences come from a female donor with Graves disease.

V gene TRBV2 combines with J gene TRBJ1-1, with D possibly TRBD1 on 6 matching bases. The CDR3 is 15 amino acids. Germline CDR1 and CDR2: SNHLY and FYNNEI. V lost 2 bases and J 7 bases, leaving 17 bases between the germline ends. The CDR3 loop reads CASSEWVGAVDEAFF. The CDR3 coding sequence is TGTGCCAGCAGTGAATGGGTGGGGGCGGTTGATGAAGCTTTCTTT.

This chain uses TRBV2 with TRBJ2-3; TRBD1 matches 10 bases. V trimming: 10 bases; J trimming: 1 base; junction bases outside the gene matches: 23. Per germline, CDR1 SNHLY and CDR2 FYNNEI. The CDR3 runs to 20 residues. For the CDR3, the DNA is TGTGCCATCACCTTAAACTGGGACAGGGGCACTAGATGGGGCACAGATACGCAGTATTTT. It encodes CAITLNWDRGTRWGTDTQYF.

The sample holds a few counts of this clonotype. The CDR3 here is CASSLELGQGVYEKLFF. The CDR3 DNA reads as TGTGCCAGCAGTTTAGAACTCGGACAGGGAGTATATGAAAAACTGTTTTTT. The chain recombines TRBV12-3 or TRBV12-4 with TRBJ1-4; 8 bases agree with TRBD1. Germline trimming cut 1 base from V and 6 bases from J; bases unmatched to any gene: 10. The CDR3 runs to 17 residues.

This clonotype was recorded many times. The chain joins TRBV7-2 to TRBJ1-2; possible D gene TRBD1, 6 bases. The CDR3 has 13 residues. The V gene lost 5 bases and the J gene lost 4 bases, with 11 bases spanning the gap. From germline, CDR1 is SGHTA and CDR2 FQGNSA. The CDR3: CASSLDSFYGYTF. The CDR3 DNA follows: TGTGCCAGCAGCCTGGACAGTTTCTATGGCTACACCTTC.

This clonotype was counted a few times. The CDR3 protein is CASSQDATQGKGYTF. The DNA for the CDR3 is TGTGCCAGCAGCCAAGACGCCACCCAGGGGAAGGGCTACACCTTC. The chain links TRBV3-1 to TRBJ1-2; tentative D call: TRBD1 (6 bases). V lost 0 bases and J lost 8, with 16 bases in between. The CDR3 length is 15 residues. Per germline, CDR1 LGHDT and CDR2 YNNKEL (reference sequence).